This T cell receptor (beta chain) comes out of a study of neurological immune-mediated disorders. The V gene lost 1 base and the J gene lost 4 bases, with 12 bases spanning the gap. This CDR3 spans 14 amino acids. Germline V gene sequence: CDR1 SGHKS, CDR2 YYEKEE (reference sequence). Each CDR3 protein is one row after TCRdb ran MiXCR on the 5' RACE reads. The sample yields about 62,000 distinct CDR3 sequences, around 3.8% seen once. Findings and limits, study-wide: A possible signature was seen in one related-CDR3 cluster, into which phylogenetic grouping placed the repertoires of 18 of 34 multiple sclerosis patients. Across subjects, expanded clones had no CDR3 amino acid sequences in common, pointing to private repertoires in all groups.

This clonotype was seen ten or more times. Its target is not known. The chain combines TRBV5-5 with TRBJ2-7, with a weak D call TRBD2 (6 bases). This TCR came from a woman aged 45 to 65 with multiple sclerosis. Sequencing was performed on PBMCs. The CDR3 DNA reads TGTGCCAGCAGCTTGCAGAGTAGCGGTTACGAGCAGTACTTC. This codes for CASSLQSSGYEQYF. The full variable domain, with the rest looked up from reference TRBV5-5 and TRBJ2-7, is DAGVTQSPTHLIKTRGQQVTLRCSPISGHKSVSWYQQVLGQGPQFIFQYYEKEERGRGNFPDRFSARQFPNYSSELNVNALLLGDSALYLCASSLQSSGYEQYFGPGTRLTVT.